This TCR beta chain was sequenced for a study of blood T cell repertoires in COVID-19. About the study: Samples came from the United States, Italy and Spain, spanning acute and convalescent COVID-19.

Grouping used clinical history reported by participants in a survey and questionnaire. Libraries were prepared by immunoSEQ multiplex PCR; TCRdb keeps only in-frame clonotypes and omits some of them. The repertoire has under 250,000 clones, 80% to 90% of them found once; the top ten carry approximately 3.4%. The V gene lost 3 bases and the J gene lost 2 bases, with 16 bases spanning the gap. The CDR3 consists of 17 residues. Germline V gene lookup returns CDR1 MDHEN and CDR2 SYDVKM. The sequencing sample was made of PBMCs or T cells enriched from blood (not recorded which). The source of this sequence is a woman between 18 and 30 years old in a cohort exposed to, infected with or recovered from COVID-19 (not recorded which). The V call is TRBV28, the J call TRBJ2-2, with D possibly matching TRBD1 (6 bases). DNA for the CDR3: TGTGCCAGCAGTTTCCCCTTGGACAGACTAAACACCGGGGAGCTGTTTTTT. It is translated as CASSFPLDRLNTGELFF.